This T cell receptor beta chain was captured in a study of T cells after yellow fever vaccination. Study-wide background: Some fractions had low cell numbers, and these were prepared with SMART-Seq v4 Ultra Low Input.

CDR3 length equals 16 residues. J lost 5 bases, V lost 4 bases, and 9 bases had no gene match. Germline loops: CDR1 WSHSY, CDR2 SAAADI. Production of TCR cDNA was by 5'RACE template switching, which also added a universal primer site and UMIs. From the 5' RACE reads, TCRdb called clonotypes with MiXCR, one entry per CDR3 protein. The data show around 53,000 distinct CDR3 sequences, less than 8% seen once. The table lists this clonotype with a few counts. Study conclusions and caveats: Post-booster repertoires contained most primary-vaccination clones again (almost 97% CD4, 88% CD8).

Here the sequenced sample was CD8+ T cells not binding an NS4B(214-222) dextramer, sorted from PBMCs, taken about 41 days after the first yellow fever vaccination. This sequence joins TRBV10-2 and TRBJ2-2; TRBD1 aligns across 8 bases. This TCR came from a man in his late teens or twenties who received the YFV17D yellow fever vaccine. In DNA form, the CDR3 reads TGCGCCAGCAGTGCCTTCGCGGACAGGGTAACCGGGGAGCTGTTTTTT. It specifies CASSAFADRVTGELFF.